The source of this T cell receptor (beta chain) is a study of identical twins. TCRdb recomputed calls from the 5' RACE reads with MiXCR, one row per CDR3 protein. Of 1.5 million to 2 million distinct CDR3 sequences listed, about 32% are singletons. Germline CDR1 DFQATT, CDR2 SNEGSKA (reference sequence). The germline V and J ends were trimmed by 0 bases and 5 bases, with 10 bases remaining between them. This CDR3 contains 13 residues. The material sequenced was cord blood. The TCR was taken from a newborn girl in good health. The chain employs TRBV20-1 and TRBJ1-2, with D hard to call. CDR3 region: CSARDPLKYGYTF. In DNA form, the CDR3 reads TGCAGTGCTAGAGATCCCCTTAAGTATGGCTACACCTTC.